A selection of T cell receptor beta chains follows, all from one sample in a study of T cells in Graves' hyperthyroidism and ophthalmopathy. TCRdb re-called the multiplex PCR reads with MiXCR, one entry per CDR3 protein. Of 450,000 to 600,000 distinct CDR3 sequences listed, roughly 21% are singletons. The sequencing input was blood. The source is a man aged 35-49 years with Graves' ophthalmopathy. Both conserved end residues are part of each CDR3. The order of the fields is V gene, J gene, D gene, clone size, CDR3 DNA, CDR3 protein. D genes are given only for firm matches. Expanded clones get a size class; other rows say once, few or many, or leave the size out.

>TRBV3-1|TRBJ1-2|NA|few
TGTGCCAGCAGCCAAGGGGTGAGACAAATCATCTGGGGCTACACCTTC
CASSQGVRQIIWGYTF
>TRBV28|TRBJ2-7|TRBD1|many
TGTGCCAGCAGTTTCCCGGGACAAGGGGGCCCTACCGAGCAGTACTTC
CASSFPGQGGPTEQYF
>TRBV4-1|TRBJ2-7|NA|many
TGCGCCAGCAGCCAAGAGGCGGGACGGTCCTACGAGCAGTACTTC
CASSQEAGRSYEQYF
>TRBV7-9|TRBJ2-3|NA|NA
TGTGCCAGCAGCTTAGCCACAGGGACAGATACGCAGTATTTT
CASSLATGTDTQYF
>TRBV5-1|TRBJ2-2|NA|NA
TGCGCCACCAGGACGGGGAGGACCGGGGAGCTGTTTTTT
CATRTGRTGELFF
>TRBV20-1|TRBJ2-1|TRBD1|few
TGCAGTGCTAGAGCCACAGGGGTCCCCTACAATGAGCAGTTCTTC
CSARATGVPYNEQFF
>TRBV7-9|TRBJ2-7|NA|NA
TGTGCCAGCAGCTTAGTAGAGCGGACCTCCTACGAGCAGTACTTC
CASSLVERTSYEQYF
>TRBV7-9|TRBJ2-5|NA|few
TGTGCCAGCAGCTTCCAGGGGTGGGGTGAGACCCAGTACTTC
CASSFQGWGETQYF
>TRBV20-1|TRBJ2-3|TRBD1|many
TGCAGTGCTGGGCCGCGCCAGACAGGGATTGGGACAGATACGCAGTATTTT
CSAGPRQTGIGTDTQYF
>TRBV5-1|TRBJ2-7|TRBD2|many
TGTGCCAGCAGCTTGGTCGGGAGGGCCTACGAGCAGTACTTC
CASSLVGRAYEQYF
>TRBV29-1|TRBJ2-1|TRBD2|few
TGCAGCGTTGGGGCTAGCGGATCCTACAATGAGCAGTTCTTC
CSVGASGSYNEQFF
>TRBV30|TRBJ2-1|TRBD2|many
TGTGCCTGGGACGACCCTAGCGGACACTCCTACAGTGAGCAGTTCTTC
CAWDDPSGHSYSEQFF
>TRBV5-1|TRBJ2-3|TRBD2|many
TGCGCCAGCAGCTTGTCAGGTCTTATAGCGGGAGGCCCAGATACGCAGTATTTT
CASSLSGLIAGGPDTQYF
>TRBV7-9|TRBJ1-1|TRBD1|few
TGTGCCAGCAGCCGGGGTGGACAGGAGAACACTGAAGCTTTCTTT
CASSRGGQENTEAFF
>TRBV27|TRBJ2-7|NA|many
TGTGCCAGCAGTTTATCTCGATGGGCCTACGAGCAGTACTTC
CASSLSRWAYEQYF
>TRBV14|TRBJ2-3|TRBD1|NA
TGTGCCAGCAGCCCGGGACAGGACAGCCCCACAGATACGCAGTATTTT
CASSPGQDSPTDTQYF
>TRBV5-1|TRBJ2-7|TRBD2|many
TGCGCCAGCAGTCCGAGCGGGGGGGCCTACGAGCAGTACTTC
CASSPSGGAYEQYF
>TRBV6-1|TRBJ2-1|NA|many
TGTGCCAGCAGTGAACTCCGGTATGAGCAGTTCTTC
CASSELRYEQFF
>TRBV29-1|TRBJ2-3|TRBD2|many
TGCAGCGTTGAACTAGCGGGGGGGAGGCGAAGCACAGATACGCAGTATTTT
CSVELAGGRRSTDTQYF
>TRBV10-3|TRBJ2-3|NA|few
TGTGCCATCAGTGAGTCGATCCAAAGCACAGATACGCAGTATTTT
CAISESIQSTDTQYF
>TRBV27|TRBJ1-1|NA|NA
TGTGCCAGCAGTTTATGGGCGGGAAAGAACACTGAAGCTTTCTTT
CASSLWAGKNTEAFF
>TRBV2|TRBJ2-1|NA|many
TGTGCCAGCAGTGAAGCGGGGGGCCTTGAGCAGTTCTTC
CASSEAGGLEQFF
>TRBV10-1|TRBJ2-5|TRBD2|NA
TGCGCCAGCAGTGTGGCAACTAGCGGGGGGGCCAGAGAGACCCAGTACTTC
CASSVATSGGARETQYF
>TRBV5-1|TRBJ1-5|NA|few
TGCGCCAGCAGCTTGGATGGACGAGGCAATCAGCCCCAGCATTTT
CASSLDGRGNQPQHF
>TRBV7-2|TRBJ2-1|TRBD2|few
TGTGCCAGCAGCATCGGACTAGCGGGAATTCTAAAATCCTACAATGAGCAGTTCTTC
CASSIGLAGILKSYNEQFF
>TRBV2|TRBJ1-4|NA|many
TGTGCCAGCAGTGAAGGTGGGGAAAAACTGTTTTTT
CASSEGGEKLFF
>TRBV6-1|TRBJ1-5|NA|few
TGTGCCAGCAGTGAGATGGGAGTACTCAATCAGCCCCAGCATTTT
CASSEMGVLNQPQHF
>TRBV28|TRBJ2-7|NA|many
TGTGCCAGCAGTATAAGTGTGGGAGAGCAGTACTTC
CASSISVGEQYF
>TRBV4-1|TRBJ1-2|NA|few
TGCGCCAGCAGTGACAGACCCATCTATGGCTACACCTTC
CASSDRPIYGYTF
>TRBV27|TRBJ2-1|NA|NA
TGTGCCAGCAGTTCCAGGGTGGGGCAGCCCGCCCCCCAGGAGCAGTTCTTC
CASSSRVGQPAPQEQFF
>TRBV7-2|TRBJ2-7|TRBD2|few
TGTGCCAGCAGCTATAAAACCGGGACTAGCGGGGCCTTCTACGAGCAGTACTTC
CASSYKTGTSGAFYEQYF
>TRBV7-9|TRBJ1-3|NA|few
TGTGCCAGCAGCTTAGAACTCTCTGGAAACACCATATATTTT
CASSLELSGNTIYF
>TRBV20-1|TRBJ2-5|TRBD2|few
TGCAGTGCTAGGTCTATAGCGGGGGGTCGAATTTACTTC
CSARSIAGGRIYF
>TRBV27|TRBJ2-2|NA|few
TGTGCCAGCAGTGTTTTATCCCTTGGGCTAGCGATGAACACCGGGGAGCTGTTTTTT
CASSVLSLGLAMNTGELFF
>TRBV20-1|TRBJ1-2|NA|few
TGCAGTGCTAGGTTGGGACAAAAGCTCTATGGCTACACCTTC
CSARLGQKLYGYTF
>TRBV27|TRBJ2-7|TRBD2|many
TGTGCCAGCAGTCCGCCTAGCGGGAGGAACCCCTACGAGCAGTACTTC
CASSPPSGRNPYEQYF
>TRBV13|TRBJ2-1|NA|few
TGTGCCAGCAGCTTGGTCGGGTTGAATGAGCAGTTCTTC
CASSLVGLNEQFF
>TRBV5-1|TRBJ2-7|TRBD1|many
TGCGCCAGCAGCTTCTCCGGGACAGGGGTAAACGAGCAGTACTTC
CASSFSGTGVNEQYF
>TRBV7-8|TRBJ2-1|TRBD2|many
TGTGCCAGCAGCCCCCAGGGACTAGCTAATGAGCAGTTCTTC
CASSPQGLANEQFF
>TRBV4-2|TRBJ2-3|NA|few
TGTGCCAGCAGCCAAGAAACAGGGATGGGAGATACGCAGTATTTT
CASSQETGMGDTQYF
>TRBV20-1|TRBJ2-1|NA|few
TGCAGTGCTAGGTACCGTGGGGTTCAGTACAATGAGCAGTTCTTC
CSARYRGVQYNEQFF
>TRBV6-2/TRBV6-3|TRBJ1-1|NA|NA
TGTGCCAGCAGATCCTCCTGGAGCACTGAAGCTTTCTTT
CASRSSWSTEAFF
>TRBV6-5|TRBJ2-3|TRBD2|NA
TGTGCCAGCAGTTACTCGGTTTTTTTTGCGGGGGGCACAGATACGCAGTATTTT
CASSYSVFFAGGTDTQYF
>TRBV20-1|TRBJ1-6|NA|NA
TGCAGTGCTAGAGATCTCGGGGGAAATAATTCACCCCTCCACTTT
CSARDLGGNNSPLHF
>TRBV6-1|TRBJ2-5|TRBD1|many
TGTGCCAGCAGTGCGTTCGGACAGGACGTCCAAGAGACCCAGTACTTC
CASSAFGQDVQETQYF
>TRBV20-1|TRBJ1-5|NA|few
TGCAGTGTTTCCAGACGGGACGGCAGCAATCAGCCCCAGCATTTT
CSVSRRDGSNQPQHF
>TRBV5-1|TRBJ1-1|NA|NA
TGCGCCAGCAGCTTTCTAGGGACGACAGGCAACACTGAAGCTTTCTTT
CASSFLGTTGNTEAFF
>TRBV9|TRBJ2-3|NA|NA
TGTGCCAGCAGCGTAGAACCTGGTGGTAGCGGCCACACAGATACGCAGTATTTT
CASSVEPGGSGHTDTQYF
>TRBV7-8|TRBJ2-7|NA|NA
TGTGCCAGCAGCCCCCAGGGGGGGGGGAGCTCCTACGAGCAGTACTTC
CASSPQGGGSSYEQYF
>TRBV30|TRBJ1-1|NA|few
TGTGCCTGGACACCTCAGAACACTGAAGCTTTCTTT
CAWTPQNTEAFF
>TRBV19|TRBJ2-1|NA|NA
TGTGCCAGTACCCTGGCGGGCAGCTCCTACAATGAGCAGTTCTTC
CASTLAGSSYNEQFF
>TRBV6-1|TRBJ2-7|TRBD1|NA
TGTGCCAGTGGGGACAGCTCCTACGAGCAGTACTTC
CASGDSSYEQYF
>TRBV4-1|TRBJ1-3|NA|NA
TGCGCCAGCAGCCAAGAGGGAGGGGCTGGAAACACCATATATTTT
CASSQEGGAGNTIYF
>TRBV12-3/TRBV12-4|TRBJ2-7|TRBD2|NA
TGTGCCAGCAGGGGGAGGGGCGAAGGGTCCTACGAGCAGTACTTC
CASRGRGEGSYEQYF